These T cell receptor beta chains were read from a single sample in a study of early T cells in non-severe SARS-CoV-2 infection. TCRdb recomputed calls from the 5' RACE reads with MiXCR, one row per CDR3 protein. The sample contains tens of thousands of distinct CDR3 sequences, over 10% of which appear only once. Sequencing used whole blood, obtained at baseline. The receptors here all came from an adult who was a healthcare worker with PCR-confirmed SARS-CoV-2 infection or an uninfected control (not recorded which). Both conserved end residues are part of each CDR3. Each record gives: J gene, clone size, V gene, CDR3 length, CDR3 protein. The size field is filled for only some rows; it gives once, few, many or a size class.

J: TRBJ2-7
size: few
V: TRBV6-2/TRBV6-3
length: 13
CDR3: CASCTGPLYEQYF

J: TRBJ2-2
size: many
V: TRBV28
length: 16
CDR3: CASSSGPSLNTGELFF

J: TRBJ1-1
size: few
V: TRBV7-9
length: 17
CDR3: CGWKGQVLISGGTEAFF

J: TRBJ2-3
size: NA
V: TRBV6-1
length: 17
CDR3: CASSDGISYRGPDTQYF

J: TRBJ2-3
size: few
V: TRBV4-3
length: 15
CDR3: CASSQDLAGGTTQYF

J: TRBJ2-1
size: few
V: TRBV2
length: 16
CDR3: CASSDPTSGGVNEQFF

J: TRBJ2-1
size: many
V: TRBV20-1
length: 14
CDR3: CSAKPAASINEQFF

J: TRBJ2-7
size: many
V: TRBV7-6
length: 14
CDR3: CASSPQQGAYEQYF

J: TRBJ2-1
size: NA
V: TRBV24-1
length: 16
CDR3: CATSDFGTSGSNEQFF

J: TRBJ2-1
size: few
V: TRBV29-1
length: 14
CDR3: CSVHPGLGYNEQFF

J: TRBJ2-1
size: NA
V: TRBV7-2
length: 16
CDR3: CASSAQGRGYYNEQFF

J: TRBJ1-6
size: many
V: TRBV13
length: 14
CDR3: CASSLGRGNSPLHF

J: TRBJ1-5
size: many
V: TRBV4-3
length: 15
CDR3: CASSQDGQGNQPQHF

J: TRBJ1-1
size: NA
V: TRBV7-8
length: 14
CDR3: CASSLRVLNTEAFF

J: TRBJ1-1
size: NA
V: TRBV9
length: 14
CDR3: CASSATGVVTEAFF

J: TRBJ1-2
size: few
V: TRBV27
length: 13
CDR3: CASSRDRFNGYTF

J: TRBJ1-1
size: NA
V: TRBV29-1
length: 13
CDR3: CSVTPLPNTEAFF

J: TRBJ2-1
size: few
V: TRBV7-8
length: 16
CDR3: CASSLTGLAGWGEQFF

J: TRBJ2-2
size: NA
V: TRBV24-1
length: 16
CDR3: CATSDHGDRRAGELFF

J: TRBJ2-7
size: NA
V: TRBV29-1
length: 17
CDR3: CSVLLGWTGKGTYEQYF

J: TRBJ1-2
size: few
V: TRBV20-1
length: 14
CDR3: CSARDFRKMYGYTF

J: TRBJ2-3
size: NA
V: TRBV28
length: 12
CDR3: CASSQGPDTQYF

J: TRBJ2-1
size: NA
V: TRBV28
length: 15
CDR3: CASSLFGSSYNEQFF

J: TRBJ1-1
size: few
V: TRBV11-2
length: 16
CDR3: CASSLTDDRGLPEAFF

J: TRBJ2-3
size: few
V: TRBV11-2
length: 14
CDR3: CASSLRVTTDTQYF

J: TRBJ2-7
size: NA
V: TRBV10-3
length: 12
CDR3: CAISPTGYEQYF

J: TRBJ2-4
size: many
V: TRBV10-2
length: 16
CDR3: CASSPRVQLAKNIQYF

J: TRBJ2-1
size: NA
V: TRBV2
length: 14
CDR3: CASSGGKTIDEQFF

J: TRBJ2-7
size: few
V: TRBV28
length: 14
CDR3: CASSFVGADYEQYF

J: TRBJ2-5
size: many
V: TRBV2
length: 14
CDR3: CASREVTGVQTQYF

J: TRBJ1-5
size: few
V: TRBV27
length: 12
CDR3: CANRYSNQPQHF

J: TRBJ2-2
size: few
V: TRBV7-8
length: 15
CDR3: CASSRTGGDTGELFF

J: TRBJ2-3
size: NA
V: TRBV7-9
length: 15
CDR3: CASSPRDREADTQYF

J: TRBJ2-4
size: few
V: TRBV3-1
length: 13
CDR3: CASGEGYKNIQYF

J: TRBJ1-3
size: few
V: TRBV5-6
length: 14
CDR3: CASSRDRSGNTIYF

J: TRBJ2-3
size: NA
V: TRBV12-3/TRBV12-4
length: 15
CDR3: CASSLGLAATDTQYF

J: TRBJ2-1
size: NA
V: TRBV4-2
length: 14
CDR3: CASSRGQGGDEQFF

J: TRBJ2-4
size: NA
V: TRBV28
length: 13
CDR3: CASSLRVINIQYF

J: TRBJ1-6
size: few
V: TRBV18
length: 16
CDR3: CASSPLQQDYNSPLHF

J: TRBJ1-1
size: few
V: TRBV5-6
length: 14
CDR3: CASSRDLRDTEAFF

J: TRBJ2-5
size: NA
V: TRBV5-1
length: 14
CDR3: CASSKTGRKETQYF

J: TRBJ2-1
size: NA
V: TRBV11-2
length: 14
CDR3: CASSLLVSGDEQFF

J: TRBJ2-3
size: NA
V: TRBV29-1
length: 12
CDR3: CSVAEGTDTQYF

J: TRBJ2-3
size: few
V: TRBV5-1
length: 14
CDR3: CASSLEDGSDTQYF

J: TRBJ2-7
size: few
V: TRBV28
length: 12
CDR3: CASGRPNYEQYF

J: TRBJ1-3
size: NA
V: TRBV12-3/TRBV12-4
length: 14
CDR3: CASSFGGVGNTIYF